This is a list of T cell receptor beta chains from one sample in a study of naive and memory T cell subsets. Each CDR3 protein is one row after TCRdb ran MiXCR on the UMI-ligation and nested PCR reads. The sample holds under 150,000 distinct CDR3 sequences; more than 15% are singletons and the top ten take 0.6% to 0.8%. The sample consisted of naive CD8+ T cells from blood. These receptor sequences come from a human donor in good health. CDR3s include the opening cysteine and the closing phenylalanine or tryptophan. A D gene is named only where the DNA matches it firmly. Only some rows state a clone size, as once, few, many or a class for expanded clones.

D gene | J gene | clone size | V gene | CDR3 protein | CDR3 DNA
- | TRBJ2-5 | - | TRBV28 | CATTEWTAKQETQYF | TGTGCCACCACCGAGTGGACAGCGAAACAAGAGACCCAGTACTTC
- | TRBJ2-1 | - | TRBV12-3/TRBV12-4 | CASSYPGGYNEQFF | TGTGCCAGCAGCTATCCCGGAGGCTACAATGAGCAGTTCTTC
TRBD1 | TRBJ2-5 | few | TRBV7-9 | CASSSELQGSQTQYF | TGTGCCAGCAGCTCAGAGTTACAGGGGTCACAGACCCAGTACTTC
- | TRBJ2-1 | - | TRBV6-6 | CASSKIQEGNNEQFF | TGTGCCAGCAGTAAAATACAAGAAGGGAACAATGAGCAGTTCTTC
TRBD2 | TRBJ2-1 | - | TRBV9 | CASSVEGGRGYNEQFF | TGTGCCAGCAGCGTAGAAGGCGGGAGGGGATACAATGAGCAGTTCTTC
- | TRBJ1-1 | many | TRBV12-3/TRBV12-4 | CASSLVGGRTEAFF | TGTGCCAGCAGTTTAGTAGGTGGACGGACAGAAGCTTTCTTT
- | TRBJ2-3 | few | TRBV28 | CASSPIRGRRTDTQYF | TGTGCCAGCAGTCCAATTAGGGGGAGACGGACAGATACGCAGTATTTT
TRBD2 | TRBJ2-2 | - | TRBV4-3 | CASSLLGEGPGELFF | TGCGCCAGCAGCCTGCTTGGGGAGGGCCCCGGGGAGCTGTTTTTT
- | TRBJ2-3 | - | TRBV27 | CASMLASTDTQYF | TGTGCCAGCATGCTCGCCAGCACAGATACGCAGTATTTT
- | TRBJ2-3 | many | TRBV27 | CASSDSLPTQYF | TGTGCCAGCAGTGACAGTTTGCCTACGCAGTATTTT
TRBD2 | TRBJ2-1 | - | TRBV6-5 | CASSPELAGASEQFF | TGTGCCAGCAGTCCGGAGTTAGCGGGAGCTAGTGAGCAGTTCTTC
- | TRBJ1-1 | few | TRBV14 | CASSQGMGTEAFF | TGTGCCAGCAGCCAAGGCATGGGTACTGAAGCTTTCTTT
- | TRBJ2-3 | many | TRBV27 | CASSFPPDTQYF | TGTGCCAGCAGTTTCCCTCCCGATACGCAGTATTTT
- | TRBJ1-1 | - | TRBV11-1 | CASSLSSGTEAFF | TGTGCCAGCAGCTTATCGTCTGGAACTGAAGCTTTCTTT
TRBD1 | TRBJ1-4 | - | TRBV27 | CASSPNRGQWISEKLFF | TGTGCCAGCAGTCCGAACAGGGGGCAATGGATTTCTGAAAAACTGTTTTTT
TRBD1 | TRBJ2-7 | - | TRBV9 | CASSGGGRGRLDEQYF | TGTGCCAGCAGCGGAGGAGGTAGGGGGCGTTTGGACGAGCAGTACTTC
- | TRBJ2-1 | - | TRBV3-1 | CASSQDWLEEKQFF | TGTGCCAGCAGCCAAGATTGGCTTGAGGAAAAGCAGTTCTTC
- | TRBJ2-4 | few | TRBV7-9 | CASSLDRSKNIQYF | TGTGCCAGCAGCCTTGACAGGTCGAAAAACATTCAGTACTTC
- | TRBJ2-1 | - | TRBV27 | CASSFGGSGEQFF | TGTGCCAGCAGTTTCGGGGGTTCGGGCGAGCAGTTCTTC
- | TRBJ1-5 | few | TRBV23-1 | CASSQSFQPQHF | TGCGCCAGCAGTCAATCTTTCCAGCCCCAGCATTTT
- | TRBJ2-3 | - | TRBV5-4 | CASSLILPDTQYF | TGTGCCAGCAGCCTTATACTTCCAGATACGCAGTATTTT
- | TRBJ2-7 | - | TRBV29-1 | CSGRSGDSYEQYF | TGCAGCGGCCGGTCGGGTGACTCCTACGAGCAGTACTTC
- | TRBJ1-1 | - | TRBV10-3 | CAINGDLLNTEAFF | TGTGCCATCAATGGGGACCTATTGAACACTGAAGCTTTCTTT
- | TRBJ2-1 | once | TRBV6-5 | CASSYDYQAYNEQFF | TGTGCCAGCAGTTACGACTACCAGGCCTACAATGAGCAGTTCTTC
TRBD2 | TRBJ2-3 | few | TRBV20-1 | CSAMTGTSPDTQYF | TGCAGTGCTATGACGGGGACTAGCCCAGATACGCAGTATTTT
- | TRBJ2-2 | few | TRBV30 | CAWEGTLNTGELFF | TGTGCCTGGGAAGGTACTCTCAACACCGGGGAGCTGTTTTTT
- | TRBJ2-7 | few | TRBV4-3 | CASSQDLGPARYEQYF | TGCGCCAGCAGCCAAGATTTGGGGCCAGCGAGATACGAGCAGTACTTC
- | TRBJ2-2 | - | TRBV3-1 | CASSRSVWTTQNTGELFF | TGTGCCAGCAGCCGCTCCGTGTGGACAACTCAAAACACCGGGGAGCTGTTTTTT
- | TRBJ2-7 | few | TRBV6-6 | CASSEGPRSYEQYF | TGTGCCAGCAGTGAGGGCCCCCGCTCCTACGAGCAGTACTTC
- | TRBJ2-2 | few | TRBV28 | CASSLRIGGGPTGELFF | TGTGCCAGCAGTTTAAGGATCGGGGGTGGGCCCACCGGGGAGCTGTTTTTT
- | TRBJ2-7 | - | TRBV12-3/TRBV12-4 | CASSPPGVTYEQYF | TGTGCCAGCAGCCCCCCAGGCGTGACCTACGAGCAGTACTTC
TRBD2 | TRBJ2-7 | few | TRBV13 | CASSSRGEHYYEQYF | TGTGCCAGCAGCTCCCGGGGGGAGCACTACTACGAGCAGTACTTC
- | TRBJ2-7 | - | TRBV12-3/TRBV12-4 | CASSFTDYEQYF | TGTGCCAGCAGTTTTACCGACTACGAGCAGTACTTC
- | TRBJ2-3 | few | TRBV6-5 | CASSTIQGAYTQYF | TGTGCCAGCAGTACCATACAGGGAGCCTATACGCAGTATTTT
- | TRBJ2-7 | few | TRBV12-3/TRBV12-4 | CASTLRGRLLYEQYF | TGTGCCAGCACCCTCCGAGGGCGGTTACTCTACGAGCAGTACTTC
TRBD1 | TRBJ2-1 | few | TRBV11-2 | CASSTWTGENEQFF | TGTGCCAGCAGCACTTGGACAGGGGAGAATGAGCAGTTCTTC
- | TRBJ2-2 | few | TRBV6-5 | CASRSRTTNTGELFF | TGTGCCAGCCGCAGCAGGACAACGAACACCGGGGAGCTGTTTTTT
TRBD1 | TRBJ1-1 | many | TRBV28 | CASTWDRYPEAFF | TGTGCCAGCACCTGGGACAGGTACCCTGAAGCTTTCTTT
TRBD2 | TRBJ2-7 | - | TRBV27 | CASSLQLAGHINF | TGTGCCAGCAGTTTACAGCTAGCGGGCCATATTAACTTC
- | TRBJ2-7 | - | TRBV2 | CASSETGMQGGEYEQYF | TGTGCCAGCAGTGAAACGGGAATGCAGGGTGGAGAATACGAGCAGTACTTC
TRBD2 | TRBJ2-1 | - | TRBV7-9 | CASKREGQDEQFF | TGTGCCAGCAAGCGGGAGGGCCAGGATGAGCAGTTCTTC
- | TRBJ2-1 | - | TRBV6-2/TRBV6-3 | CASSYSLNEQFF | TGTGCCAGCAGTTACAGTTTAAATGAGCAGTTCTTC